This is a list of T cell receptor beta chains from one sample in a study of control samples from healthy donors and cancer patients. Assay: immunoSEQ multiplex PCR; the TCRdb copy retains only in-frame clones and omits some. Of more than 25,000 clones detected, around 94% appear once; the ten largest clones hold more than 6.5%. Sequencing was performed on blood. The source of these receptors is a man aged 55 to 70 in good health. The CDR3 runs from the conserved cysteine through the conserved F or W. A D gene is named only where the DNA matches it firmly. The listing skips clone size in some rows; elsewhere it reads once, few, many or a size class.

CDR3 DNA: TGCGCCAGCAGCCAAGGGGAGTCGTCGAATCAGCCCCAGCATTTT
CDR3 protein: CASSQGESSNQPQHF
V gene: TRBV4-1
D gene: -
J gene: TRBJ1-5
clone size: few

CDR3 DNA: TGTGCCAGCAGCCAACCGGCAGAGACAGGGGGTACTTGGGGCTACACCTTC
CDR3 protein: CASSQPAETGGTWGYTF
V gene: TRBV7-2
D gene: TRBD1
J gene: TRBJ1-2
clone size: -

CDR3 DNA: TGTGCCAGCAGCTTGACGGGGGCAGAAGATACGCAGTATTTT
CDR3 protein: CASSLTGAEDTQYF
V gene: TRBV5-5
D gene: -
J gene: TRBJ2-3
clone size: -

CDR3 DNA: TGTGCCAGCAGGCTAAGGACAGGGGGCGGCTATGGCTACACCTTC
CDR3 protein: CASRLRTGGGYGYTF
V gene: TRBV7-9
D gene: TRBD1
J gene: TRBJ1-2
clone size: -

CDR3 DNA: TGTGCCAGCAGCCGAACAGGGGCCAGTTACGAGCAGTACTTC
CDR3 protein: CASSRTGASYEQYF
V gene: TRBV3-1/TRBV3-2
D gene: TRBD1
J gene: TRBJ2-7
clone size: -

CDR3 DNA: TGTGCCAGCAGCTTGGGAAGCACCAATGAAAAACTGTTTTTT
CDR3 protein: CASSLGSTNEKLFF
V gene: TRBV5-6
D gene: -
J gene: TRBJ1-4
clone size: -

CDR3 DNA: TGTGCCAGCAGAGGGCAGGGGAAGCAGCCCCAGCATTTT
CDR3 protein: CASRGQGKQPQHF
V gene: TRBV25-1
D gene: -
J gene: TRBJ1-5
clone size: -

CDR3 DNA: TGTGCCAGCAGCGACCGGGACTATCAAAACGAGCAGTACTTC
CDR3 protein: CASSDRDYQNEQYF
V gene: TRBV9
D gene: TRBD2
J gene: TRBJ2-7
clone size: once

CDR3 DNA: TGTGCCAGTAGTCCTACAATCGGGACAGGACCCTCTCGAACTAATGAAAAACTGTTTTTT
CDR3 protein: CASSPTIGTGPSRTNEKLFF
V gene: TRBV19
D gene: TRBD1
J gene: TRBJ1-4
clone size: -

CDR3 DNA: TGTGCCATCAGTGAGGGCCAGCGGAATGAGCAGTTCTTC
CDR3 protein: CAISEGQRNEQFF
V gene: TRBV10-3
D gene: -
J gene: TRBJ2-1
clone size: -

CDR3 DNA: TGTGCCAGCAGCGTAGGGGCAGATACGCAGTATTTT
CDR3 protein: CASSVGADTQYF
V gene: TRBV9
D gene: -
J gene: TRBJ2-3
clone size: -

CDR3 DNA: TGTGCCAGCAGCGCCCGAACCTCTAGCGGGGGGTGGGGCACCGGGGAGCTGTTTTTT
CDR3 protein: CASSARTSSGGWGTGELFF
V gene: TRBV7-2
D gene: TRBD2
J gene: TRBJ2-2
clone size: -

CDR3 DNA: TGTGCCAGCAGCCAGGGGGGGGGTTCCTACGAGCAGTACTTC
CDR3 protein: CASSQGGGSYEQYF
V gene: TRBV5-4
D gene: -
J gene: TRBJ2-7
clone size: -

CDR3 DNA: TGTGCCAGCAGTGAGGAGGCAGGGGGCTATGGCTACACCTTC
CDR3 protein: CASSEEAGGYGYTF
V gene: TRBV6-1
D gene: TRBD1
J gene: TRBJ1-2
clone size: -

CDR3 DNA: TGTGCCAGCAGCTTAAGGGAGCGGGGGGTTGGAGAGACCCAGTACTTC
CDR3 protein: CASSLRERGVGETQYF
V gene: TRBV7-6
D gene: TRBD2
J gene: TRBJ2-5
clone size: -

CDR3 DNA: TGCGCCAGCAGTGAAGTCTCTTTCGGGGGGGGCCTTGGCTACACCTTC
CDR3 protein: CASSEVSFGGGLGYTF
V gene: TRBV10-2
D gene: -
J gene: TRBJ1-2
clone size: -

CDR3 DNA: TGTGCCAGCAGCTTCGGAGGAAACACTGAAGCTTTCTTT
CDR3 protein: CASSFGGNTEAFF
V gene: TRBV7-3
D gene: -
J gene: TRBJ1-1
clone size: -

CDR3 DNA: TGTGCCAGCAGCTCCGGGCTGGTACAGGGGTTAGATGGCTACACCTTC
CDR3 protein: CASSSGLVQGLDGYTF
V gene: TRBV7-2
D gene: TRBD1
J gene: TRBJ1-2
clone size: -

CDR3 DNA: TGTGCCAGCAGCTTGGATCGGGCTAACTATGGCTACACCTTC
CDR3 protein: CASSLDRANYGYTF
V gene: TRBV5-4
D gene: -
J gene: TRBJ1-2
clone size: -

CDR3 DNA: TGTGCCAGCAGCCCGGGACATTCGAACTATGGCTACACCTTC
CDR3 protein: CASSPGHSNYGYTF
V gene: TRBV7-2
D gene: -
J gene: TRBJ1-2
clone size: -

CDR3 DNA: TGTGCCAGCAGCTTAGCAGGGACAGGCTTCAATGAGCAGTTCTTC
CDR3 protein: CASSLAGTGFNEQFF
V gene: TRBV11-2
D gene: TRBD1
J gene: TRBJ2-1
clone size: -

CDR3 DNA: TGTGCCAGCAGCCGATCGAGCGGGGGGGCCTACGAGCAGTACTTC
CDR3 protein: CASSRSSGGAYEQYF
V gene: TRBV11-3
D gene: TRBD2
J gene: TRBJ2-7
clone size: -

CDR3 DNA: TGTGCCAGCTCACCATCTATGGGGGAGACCCAGTACTTC
CDR3 protein: CASSPSMGETQYF
V gene: TRBV18
D gene: -
J gene: TRBJ2-5
clone size: -

CDR3 DNA: TGTGCCAGCAGAGATCCGAACACTGAAGCTTTCTTT
CDR3 protein: CASRDPNTEAFF
V gene: TRBV27
D gene: -
J gene: TRBJ1-1
clone size: -

CDR3 DNA: TGTGCCACCAGCCTAAGCCCGACCACTGAAGCTTTCTTT
CDR3 protein: CATSLSPTTEAFF
V gene: TRBV15
D gene: -
J gene: TRBJ1-1
clone size: -

CDR3 DNA: TGTGCCAGCAGTCCCGGACTAGCGGGGGGATACGAGCAGTACTTC
CDR3 protein: CASSPGLAGGYEQYF
V gene: TRBV28
D gene: TRBD2
J gene: TRBJ2-7
clone size: -